The TCR beta chain described here comes from a study of cytotoxic CD8 clonotypes in ibrutinib-treated CLL. Study conclusions and caveats: Clonality rose at ibrutinib response, held steady in sustained remission, and fell toward baseline at progression.

This CDR3 region has 17 residues. The trim removed 2 bases at V and 3 bases at J, leaving 9 bases unmatched. Looked up from germline, CDR1 is SGHRS and CDR2 is YFSETQ. Data came from immunoSEQ multiplex PCR; TCRdb stores just in-frame clones and leaves some out. The sample contains about 140,000 clones, 65% to 85% of which appear only once. Points on this clone: Its antigen is still unknown.

Source: PBMCs, taken after 36 months of ibrutinib treatment. The TCR sequence derives from a human donor with chronic lymphocytic leukemia. This chain joins TRBV5-1 and TRBJ2-2, with TRBD1 identical over 8 bases. CDR3: CASSFQGARLYTGELFF. DNA for the CDR3: TGCGCCAGCAGCTTCCAGGGGGCTAGATTGTACACCGGGGAGCTGTTTTTT.